The rows below give T cell receptor beta chains drawn from one sample of a study of T cells after posttransplantation cyclophosphamide. Method: immunoSEQ multiplex PCR; TCRdb's copy keeps in-frame clones and lacks some. This repertoire shows some 5,900 clones, 1.5% to 2% found once; its top ten account for roughly 27%. The material sequenced was PBMCs, taken almost 250 days after a stem cell transplant with posttransplant cyclophosphamide. The source is a male patient aged 25-45 years who received an allogeneic stem cell transplant from a related donor, was CMV-positive, and had no GVHD. Some T cells may trace back to the graft donor. Both conserved end residues are part of each CDR3. A D gene is named only where the DNA matches it firmly. The size entry is marked missing in some rows and otherwise reads once, few, many or a size class.

few TRBJ2-2 - TRBV7-8 CASSPKIVGELFF TGTGCCAGCAGCCCCAAAATAGTCGGGGAGCTGTTTTTT
- TRBJ2-3 - TRBV7-8 CASSLFRVSVTDTQYF TGTGCCAGCAGCTTATTTCGGGTTTCGGTCACAGATACGCAGTATTTT
medium-sized TRBJ2-3 TRBD2 TRBV19 CASSRLAGAPDTQYF TGTGCCAGTAGTCGGCTAGCGGGGGCCCCAGATACGCAGTATTTT
- TRBJ1-3 - TRBV28 CATAKNSGNTIYF TGTGCCACCGCTAAAAACTCTGGAAACACCATATATTTT
medium-sized TRBJ2-1 - TRBV7-7 CASSPSATGVDGEQFF TGTGCCAGCAGCCCCTCGGCTACGGGAGTGGACGGTGAGCAGTTCTTC
few TRBJ2-2 TRBD2 TRBV10-3 CASGLAGPTGELFF TGTGCCTCAGGACTAGCGGGGCCCACCGGGGAGCTGTTTTTT
- TRBJ2-1 - TRBV6-4 CASSVRWDSGDEQFF TGTGCCAGCAGTGTCCGGTGGGACTCAGGTGATGAGCAGTTCTTC
- TRBJ2-1 TRBD2 TRBV4-1 CASSPTSGSYNEQFF TGCGCCAGCAGCCCTACTAGCGGCTCCTACAATGAGCAGTTCTTC
- TRBJ2-5 - TRBV7-7 CASSILGETQYF TGTGCTAGCAGCATACTAGGGGAGACCCAGTACTTC
few TRBJ2-7 TRBD2 TRBV19 CASSIRWGGPYEQYF TGTGCCAGTAGTATAAGATGGGGGGGACCCTACGAGCAGTACTTC
- TRBJ2-5 - TRBV7-9 CASRLLAMETQYF TGTGCCAGCAGATTATTAGCGATGGAGACCCAGTACTTC
few TRBJ1-1 TRBD1 TRBV7-9 CASSQVQGSAFF TGTGCCAGCAGCCAAGTACAGGGGTCCGCTTTCTTT
few TRBJ1-4 - TRBV6-5 CASSYSIGEDEKLFF TGTGCCAGCAGTTACTCAATAGGGGAGGACGAAAAACTGTTTTTT
- TRBJ2-7 TRBD2 TRBV5-1 CASNPLAGAYPYEQYF TGCGCCAGCAATCCTCTAGCGGGAGCTTACCCCTACGAGCAGTACTTC
few TRBJ2-7 - TRBV7-6 CASSSGTSYEQYF TGTGCCAGCAGTTCCGGGACAAGCTACGAGCAGTACTTC
- TRBJ2-7 - TRBV4-1 CASSQEGASSYEQYF TGCGCCAGCAGCCAGGAAGGGGCCAGCTCCTACGAGCAGTACTTC
few TRBJ1-1 - TRBV11-1 CASSLTGNTEAFF TGTGCCAGCAGCTTAACGGGGAACACTGAAGCTTTCTTT
- TRBJ2-1 TRBD2 TRBV7-2 CASSLLAGGYNEQFF TGTGCCAGCAGCTTACTAGCGGGGGGGTACAATGAGCAGTTCTTC
- TRBJ1-2 - TRBV30 CAWSAYHGGGYGYTF TGTGCCTGGAGTGCTTACCACGGTGGTGGCTATGGCTACACCTTC
few TRBJ2-7 - TRBV5-4 CASSSFSSSYEQYF TGTGCCAGCAGCTCCTTTAGTAGCTCCTACGAGCAGTACTTC
medium-sized TRBJ1-5 - TRBV18 CASSPQGRGNQPQHF TGTGCCAGCTCACCCCAGGGGAGGGGGAATCAGCCCCAGCATTTT
- TRBJ1-2 - TRBV7-8 CASSLAAQAPYGYTF TGTGCCAGCAGCTTAGCTGCACAGGCCCCCTATGGCTACACCTTC
few TRBJ1-1 - TRBV2 CASCLSRGKEAFF TGTGCCAGCTGCCTTTCGCGGGGCAAAGAAGCTTTCTTT
few TRBJ2-7 TRBD1 TRBV9 CASSARGRDEQYF TGTGCCAGCAGCGCCAGGGGGCGCGACGAGCAGTACTTC
- TRBJ2-7 TRBD2 TRBV10-1 CASSSGLAGDYEQYF TGCGCCAGCAGCAGCGGACTAGCGGGGGACTACGAGCAGTACTTC
- TRBJ2-7 - TRBV10-3 CASSYLYRGEQYF TGTGCCAGCAGTTACTTATATCGGGGGGAGCAGTACTTC
- TRBJ2-6 - TRBV7-9 CASSFLLSGANVLTF TGTGCCAGCAGCTTCCTACTCTCTGGGGCCAACGTCCTGACTTTC
few TRBJ2-7 - TRBV11-2 CASSADRIPYEQYF TGTGCCAGCAGCGCGGACAGAATCCCCTACGAGCAGTACTTC
few TRBJ2-4 - TRBV6-6 CASSLPTENIQYF TGTGCCAGCAGTCTCCCGACAGAAAACATTCAGTACTTC
few TRBJ2-3 - TRBV18 CASSPPRDGPDTQYF TGTGCCAGCTCACCACCGCGGGACGGACCAGATACGCAGTATTTT
- TRBJ1-1 - TRBV11-2 CASSLGRQNTEAFF TGTGCCAGCAGCTTAGGGCGGCAGAACACTGAAGCTTTCTTT
few TRBJ2-5 - TRBV7-2 CASSQNRGIGETQYF TGTGCCAGCAGCCAAAACCGAGGAATAGGAGAGACCCAGTACTTC
- TRBJ1-5 - TRBV30 CASSKGEGQPQHF TGTGCCTCTTCGAAGGGGGAGGGCCAGCCCCAGCATTTT
- TRBJ1-5 - TRBV28 CASSSSQEPQHF TGTGCCAGCAGTTCTTCACAGGAGCCCCAGCATTTT
- TRBJ2-3 TRBD2 TRBV7-2 CASSARLAADTQYF TGTGCCAGCAGCGCCCGACTAGCCGCAGATACGCAGTATTTT
- TRBJ1-1 - TRBV29-1 CSASTRFRTEAFF TGCAGCGCGTCGACACGGTTCCGCACTGAAGCTTTCTTT
- TRBJ1-2 - TRBV15 CATSRQGINYGYTF TGTGCCACCAGCAGACAGGGGATTAACTATGGCTACACCTTC
few TRBJ2-7 TRBD1 TRBV11-2 CASSLDSGTDLHEQYF TGTGCCAGCAGCCTGGACTCCGGGACAGACCTCCACGAGCAGTACTTC